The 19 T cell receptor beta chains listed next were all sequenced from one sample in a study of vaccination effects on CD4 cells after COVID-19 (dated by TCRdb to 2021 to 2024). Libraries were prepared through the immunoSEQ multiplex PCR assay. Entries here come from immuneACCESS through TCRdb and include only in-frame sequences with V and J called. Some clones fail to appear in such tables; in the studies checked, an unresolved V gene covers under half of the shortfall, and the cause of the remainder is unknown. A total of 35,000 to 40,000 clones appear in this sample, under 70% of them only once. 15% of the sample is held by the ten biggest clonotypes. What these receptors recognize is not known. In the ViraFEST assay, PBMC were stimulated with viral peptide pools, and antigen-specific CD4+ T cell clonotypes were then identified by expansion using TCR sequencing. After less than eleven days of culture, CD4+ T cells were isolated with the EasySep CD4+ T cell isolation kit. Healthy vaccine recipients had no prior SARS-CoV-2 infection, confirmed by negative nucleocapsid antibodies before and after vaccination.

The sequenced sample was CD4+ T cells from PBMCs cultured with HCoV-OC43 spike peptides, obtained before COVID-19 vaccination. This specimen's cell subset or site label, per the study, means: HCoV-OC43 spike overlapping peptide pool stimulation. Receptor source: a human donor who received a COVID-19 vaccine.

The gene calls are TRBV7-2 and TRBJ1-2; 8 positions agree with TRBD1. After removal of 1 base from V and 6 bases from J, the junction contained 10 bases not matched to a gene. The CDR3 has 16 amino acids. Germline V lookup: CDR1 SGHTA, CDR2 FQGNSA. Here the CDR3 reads CASSLESVTGVDGYTF. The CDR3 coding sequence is TGTGCCAGCAGCTTAGAGTCCGTGACAGGGGTAGATGGCTACACCTTC. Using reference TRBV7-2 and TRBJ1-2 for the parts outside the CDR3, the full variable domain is GAGVSQSPSNKVTEKGKDVELRCDPISGHTALYWYRQSLGQGLEFLIYFQGNSAPDKSGLPSDRFSAERTGGSVSTLTIQRTQQEDSAVYLCASSLESVTGVDGYTFGSGTRLTVV.

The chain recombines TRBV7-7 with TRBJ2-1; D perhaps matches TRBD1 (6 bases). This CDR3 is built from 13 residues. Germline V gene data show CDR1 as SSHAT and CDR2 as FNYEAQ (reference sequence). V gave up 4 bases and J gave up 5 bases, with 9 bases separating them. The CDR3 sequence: CASSSNRDNEQFF. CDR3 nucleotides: TGTGCCAGCAGCTCAAACAGGGACAATGAGCAGTTCTTC. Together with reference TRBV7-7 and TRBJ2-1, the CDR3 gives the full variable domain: GAGVSQSPRYKVTKRGQDVTLRCDPISSHATLYWYQQALGQGPEFLTYFNYEAQPDKSGLPSDRFSAERPEGSISTLTIQRTEQRDSAMYRCASSSNRDNEQFFGPGTRLTVL.

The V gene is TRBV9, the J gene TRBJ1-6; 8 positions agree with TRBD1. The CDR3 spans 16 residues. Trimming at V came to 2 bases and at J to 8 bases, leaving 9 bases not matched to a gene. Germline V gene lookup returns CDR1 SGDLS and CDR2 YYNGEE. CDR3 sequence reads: CASSVKAGTGDSPLHF. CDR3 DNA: TGTGCCAGCAGCGTCAAAGCCGGGACAGGTGATTCACCCCTCCACTTT.

Here the CDR3 DNA reads TGCGCGAGGGGGCTGAGCTCCTACAATGAGCAGTTCTTC. It codes for CARGLSSYNEQFF. The genes are TRBV10-2 and TRBJ2-1; 7 bases are a match to TRBD1. There are 13 residues in the CDR3. From germline, CDR1 is WSHSY and CDR2 SAAADI.

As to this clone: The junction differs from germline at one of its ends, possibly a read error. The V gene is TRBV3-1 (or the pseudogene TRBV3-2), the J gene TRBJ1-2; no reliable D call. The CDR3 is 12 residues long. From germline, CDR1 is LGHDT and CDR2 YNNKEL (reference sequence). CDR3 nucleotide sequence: TGTGCCAGCAGCCAAGAAAATTTGGCGGCCGTTTTC. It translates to CASSQENLAAVF.

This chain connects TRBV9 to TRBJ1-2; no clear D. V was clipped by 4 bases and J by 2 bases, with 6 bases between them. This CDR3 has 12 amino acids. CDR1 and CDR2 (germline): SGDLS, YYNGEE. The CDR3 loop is CASSPENYGYTF. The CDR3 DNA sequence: TGTGCCAGCAGCCCCGAGAACTATGGCTACACCTTC.

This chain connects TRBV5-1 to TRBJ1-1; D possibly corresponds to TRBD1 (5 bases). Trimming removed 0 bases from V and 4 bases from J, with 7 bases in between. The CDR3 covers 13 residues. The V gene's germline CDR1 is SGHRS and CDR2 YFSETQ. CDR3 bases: TGCGCCAGCAGCTTGGGGGGGTCCACTGAAGCTTTCTTT. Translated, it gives CASSLGGSTEAFF.

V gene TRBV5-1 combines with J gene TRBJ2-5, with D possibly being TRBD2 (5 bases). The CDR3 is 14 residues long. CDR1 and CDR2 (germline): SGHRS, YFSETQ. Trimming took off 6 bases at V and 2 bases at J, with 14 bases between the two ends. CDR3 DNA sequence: TGCGCCAGCAAAACCGGCGGCGGGCAAGAGACCCAGTACTTC. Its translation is CASKTGGGQETQYF.

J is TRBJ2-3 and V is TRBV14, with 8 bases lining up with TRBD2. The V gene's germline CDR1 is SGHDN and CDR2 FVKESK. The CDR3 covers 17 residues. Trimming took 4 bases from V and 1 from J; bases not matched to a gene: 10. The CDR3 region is CASSRRKGAGGTDTQYF. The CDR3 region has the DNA TGTGCCAGCAGCCGACGTAAAGGAGCGGGGGGCACAGATACGCAGTATTTT.

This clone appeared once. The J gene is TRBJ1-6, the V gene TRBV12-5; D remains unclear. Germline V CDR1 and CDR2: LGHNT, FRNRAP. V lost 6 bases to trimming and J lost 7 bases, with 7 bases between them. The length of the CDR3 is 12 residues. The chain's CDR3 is CASGSDNSPLHF. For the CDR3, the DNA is TGTGCTAGTGGGTCTGACAATTCACCCCTCCACTTT.

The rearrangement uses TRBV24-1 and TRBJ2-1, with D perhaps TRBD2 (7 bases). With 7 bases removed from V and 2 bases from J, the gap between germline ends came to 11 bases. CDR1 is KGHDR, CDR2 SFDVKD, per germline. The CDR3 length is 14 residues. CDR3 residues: CATRGGGPYNEQFF. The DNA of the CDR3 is TGTGCCACCAGAGGGGGGGGCCCCTACAATGAGCAGTTCTTC.

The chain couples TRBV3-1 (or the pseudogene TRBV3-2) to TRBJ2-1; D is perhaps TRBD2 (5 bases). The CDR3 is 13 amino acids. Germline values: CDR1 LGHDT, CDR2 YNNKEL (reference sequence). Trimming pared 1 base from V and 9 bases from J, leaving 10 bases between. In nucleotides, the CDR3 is TGTGCCAGCAGCCAAGTCCCCCTAGCTGAGCAGTTCTTC. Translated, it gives CASSQVPLAEQFF.

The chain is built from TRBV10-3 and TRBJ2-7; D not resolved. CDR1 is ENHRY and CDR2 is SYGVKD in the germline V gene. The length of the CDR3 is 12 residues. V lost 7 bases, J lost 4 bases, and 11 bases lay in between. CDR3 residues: CAITGSSYEQYF. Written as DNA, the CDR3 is TGTGCCATCACCGGGTCTAGTTACGAGCAGTACTTC.

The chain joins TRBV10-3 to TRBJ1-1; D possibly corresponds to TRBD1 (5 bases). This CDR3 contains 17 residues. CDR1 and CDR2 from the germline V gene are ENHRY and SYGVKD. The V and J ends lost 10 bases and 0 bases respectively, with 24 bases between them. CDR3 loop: CATIRLGRRIMNTEAFF. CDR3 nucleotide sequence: TGTGCCACCATTCGCTTGGGACGGAGGATAATGAACACTGAAGCTTTCTTT.

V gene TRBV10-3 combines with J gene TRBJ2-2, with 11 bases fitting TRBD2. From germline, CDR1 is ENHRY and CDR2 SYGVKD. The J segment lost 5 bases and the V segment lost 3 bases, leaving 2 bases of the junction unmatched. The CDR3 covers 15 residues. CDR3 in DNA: TGTGCCATCAGTGACCCTAGCGGGGGGACCGGGGAGCTGTTTTTT. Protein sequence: CAISDPSGGTGELFF.

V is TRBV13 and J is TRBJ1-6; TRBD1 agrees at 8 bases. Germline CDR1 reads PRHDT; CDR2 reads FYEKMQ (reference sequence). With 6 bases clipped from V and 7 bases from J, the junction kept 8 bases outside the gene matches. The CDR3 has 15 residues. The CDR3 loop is CASRHRGGANSPLHF. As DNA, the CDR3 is TGTGCCAGCAGACACAGGGGGGGGGCCAATTCACCCCTCCACTTT.

The CDR3 DNA reads as TGTGCCAGCAGCCAAGATCAAGCAGGTAGCTCCTACAATGAGCAGTTCTTC. Amino acids: CASSQDQAGSSYNEQFF. The V call is TRBV3-1 (or the pseudogene TRBV3-2), the J call TRBJ2-1; no definite D call. The CDR3 has 17 amino acids. Looked up from germline, CDR1 is LGHDT and CDR2 is YNNKEL (reference sequence). Trimming took 0 bases from V and 0 from J, leaving 12 bases between them.

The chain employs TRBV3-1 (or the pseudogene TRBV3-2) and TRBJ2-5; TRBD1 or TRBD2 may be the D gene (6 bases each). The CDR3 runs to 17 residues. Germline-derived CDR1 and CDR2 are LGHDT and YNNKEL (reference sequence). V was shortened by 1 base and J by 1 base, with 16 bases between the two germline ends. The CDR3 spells CASSQASLGGSQETQYF. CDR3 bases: TGTGCCAGCAGCCAAGCTTCCCTAGGGGGGAGCCAAGAGACCCAGTACTTC.

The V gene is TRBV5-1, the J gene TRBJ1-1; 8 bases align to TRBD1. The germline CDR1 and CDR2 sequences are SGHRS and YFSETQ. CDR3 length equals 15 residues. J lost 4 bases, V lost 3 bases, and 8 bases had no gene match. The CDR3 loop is CASSWEQGVSTEAFF. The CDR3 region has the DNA TGCGCCAGCAGCTGGGAACAGGGGGTGAGCACTGAAGCTTTCTTT.